These T cell receptor beta chains were read from a single sample in a study of T cell changes during pregnancy in multiple sclerosis. TCRdb's copy holds only in-frame clones and misses some; the assay was immunoSEQ multiplex PCR. The table has approximately 96,000 clones, 92% seen once. Sequenced here: peripheral blood, sampled after pregnancy. The receptors originated from a female donor in good health, enrolled as a control in a pregnancy study. The CDR3 runs from the conserved cysteine through the conserved F or W. Each record gives: J gene, V gene, D gene, clone size, CDR3 protein, CDR3 DNA. A D gene is named only where the DNA matches it firmly. Clone size is stated in some rows and not others, as once, few, many or a class when expanded.

TRBJ2-2,TRBV5-4,TRBD1,few,CASGLRTGGTGELFF,TGTGCCAGCGGCTTAAGGACAGGGGGCACCGGGGAGCTGTTTTTT
TRBJ2-1,TRBV27,.,.,CASSLDRSSHEQFF,TGTGCCAGCAGTTTAGACAGATCCTCCCATGAGCAGTTCTTC
TRBJ2-7,TRBV18,.,.,CASSPGVSYEQYF,TGTGCCAGCTCACCCGGAGTCTCCTACGAGCAGTACTTC
TRBJ2-3,TRBV4-1,.,.,CASMARSSGTDTQYF,TGCGCCAGCATGGCCCGGTCTAGCGGCACAGATACGCAGTATTTT
TRBJ2-7,TRBV27,TRBD1,.,CASSGDRASGPYEQYF,TGTGCCAGCAGTGGCGACAGGGCCTCTGGTCCCTACGAGCAGTACTTC
TRBJ2-5,TRBV5-4,TRBD1,once,CASSPMGQSLETQYF,TGTGCCAGCAGCCCGATGGGACAGTCATTAGAGACCCAGTACTTC
TRBJ1-4,TRBV4-1,.,.,CASSDRSGGLIREKLFF,TGCGCCAGCAGCGATAGAAGCGGAGGGTTAATTAGGGAAAAACTGTTTTTT
TRBJ2-1,TRBV19,TRBD1,.,CASSISDRGHEQFF,TGTGCCAGTAGTATCTCGGACAGGGGCCATGAGCAGTTCTTC
TRBJ1-1,TRBV7-2,.,.,CASSSRGESTEAFF,TGTGCCAGCAGCTCGCGGGGGGAGAGCACTGAAGCTTTCTTT
TRBJ2-5,TRBV10-2,TRBD1,.,CASSWDRGETQYF,TGCGCCAGCTCCTGGGACAGGGGAGAGACCCAGTACTTC
TRBJ2-1,TRBV21-1,.,.,CASSYRTSGRGEGYNEQFF,TGTGCCAGCAGCTACCGGACTAGCGGGAGAGGGGAGGGGTACAATGAGCAGTTCTTC
TRBJ1-5,TRBV6-1,TRBD1,.,CASSEAGTGYQPQHF,TGTGCCAGCAGTGAAGCGGGGACAGGGTATCAGCCCCAGCATTTT
TRBJ1-1,TRBV5-4,.,.,CASRAGGMDVAFF,TGTGCCAGCAGGGCGGGAGGTATGGATGTGGCTTTCTTT
TRBJ2-5,TRBV28,TRBD1,.,CASSSTGQGVMNQETQYF,TGTGCCAGCAGTTCCACCGGACAGGGAGTAATGAATCAAGAGACCCAGTACTTC
TRBJ2-7,TRBV28,.,.,CASTPSLAYEQYF,TGTGCCAGCACCCCGAGTTTAGCCTACGAGCAGTACTTC
TRBJ2-7,TRBV13,.,once,CASSLVGAGEQYF,TGTGCCAGCAGCTTAGTTGGGGCCGGCGAGCAGTACTTC
TRBJ1-6,TRBV6-6,TRBD1,.,CASVRGRNRNSPLHF,TGTGCCAGTGTCAGGGGGCGCAATCGGAATTCACCCCTCCACTTT
TRBJ2-1,TRBV5-1,TRBD2,.,CASSPGLASYNEQFF,TGCGCCAGCAGCCCGGGACTAGCCTCCTACAATGAGCAGTTCTTC
TRBJ2-4,TRBV15,.,.,CATSRDPGSWNIQYF,TGTGCCACCAGCAGAGATCCCGGGAGCTGGAACATTCAGTACTTC
TRBJ1-5,TRBV5-6,.,.,CASSLASGGWPQHF,TGTGCCAGCAGCTTGGCTTCCGGGGGTTGGCCCCAGCATTTT